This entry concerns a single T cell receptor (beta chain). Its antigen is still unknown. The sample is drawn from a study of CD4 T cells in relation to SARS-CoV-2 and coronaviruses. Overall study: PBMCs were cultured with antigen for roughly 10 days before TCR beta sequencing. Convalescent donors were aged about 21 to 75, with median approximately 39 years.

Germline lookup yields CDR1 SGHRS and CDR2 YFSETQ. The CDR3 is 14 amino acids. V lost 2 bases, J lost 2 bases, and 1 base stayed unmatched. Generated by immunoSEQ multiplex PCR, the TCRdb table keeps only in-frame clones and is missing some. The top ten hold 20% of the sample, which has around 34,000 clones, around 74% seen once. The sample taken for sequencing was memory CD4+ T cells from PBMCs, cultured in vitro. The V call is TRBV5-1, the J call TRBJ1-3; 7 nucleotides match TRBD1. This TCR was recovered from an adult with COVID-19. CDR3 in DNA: TGCGCCAGCAGCTTAACAGGGGCTGGAAACACCATATATTTT. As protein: CASSLTGAGNTIYF.